This T cell receptor (beta chain) was captured in a study of T cells in localized non-small cell lung cancer. Study observations and caveats: Within adjacent lung there appeared a median 57 of the top 100 tumor clones.

The protocol was immunoSEQ multiplex PCR, while the TCRdb copy is restricted to in-frame clones and leaves out a portion. This repertoire shows some 38,000 clones, 86% found once; its top ten account for about 5.6%. Note on this clone: As yet, its antigen is unknown.

Material: peripheral blood mononuclear cells, obtained before any cancer treatment. The source is a male donor older than 55 with stage II lung adenocarcinoma.

The CDR3 spells CASSLGGSSYGYTF. The CDR3 DNA reads as TGTGCCAGCAGCTTAGGAGGGAGTTCCTATGGCTACACCTTC. The rearrangement uses TRBV7-2 and TRBJ1-2; D call uncertain. Deletions cut 1 base from V and 4 bases from J, with 10 bases between. The CDR3 length is 14 residues. The germline V gene encodes CDR1 SGHTA and CDR2 FQGNSA.